A single sample is the source of the 25 T cell receptor beta chains below, sequenced in a study of T cells in Graves' hyperthyroidism and ophthalmopathy. RNA transcripts gave rise to amplified TCR beta CDR3 regions. First-round RT-PCR with HTBI primers amplified the TCR CDR3 region. TCRdb re-analysed the multiplex PCR reads in MiXCR, keeping a single row per CDR3 protein. The sample lists more than 550,000 distinct CDR3 sequences, approximately 15% occurring once. The sample consisted of blood. All receptors come from a man between 50 and 59 years old with Graves' hyperthyroidism.

This clonotype was counted ten times or more. J is TRBJ1-1 and V is TRBV7-3, with D perhaps matching TRBD1 (5 bases). This CDR3 is 14 amino acids long. V dropped 6 bases and J dropped 5 bases, with 16 bases sitting between them. Germline CDR1 and CDR2: SGHTA and FQGTGA. DNA for the CDR3: TGTGCCAGCAGTTCCGGGGGGGTGGAAACTGAAGCTTTCTTT. Its protein is CASSSGGVETEAFF.

This clonotype has ten or more counts. The V call is TRBV18, the J call TRBJ1-1; tentatively, D is TRBD1 (6 bases). The CDR3 length is 14 residues. Trimming stripped 4 bases from V and 5 bases from J, with 14 bases between. The germline V gene encodes CDR1 KGHSH and CDR2 LQKENI. The CDR3 DNA sequence: TGTGCCAGCTCACGAACAGGGAGTCAGACTGAAGCTTTCTTT. Protein product: CASSRTGSQTEAFF. The full variable domain, completed using reference TRBV18 and TRBJ1-1, is NAGVMQNPRHLVRRRGQEARLRCSPMKGHSHVYWYRQLPEEGLKFMVYLQKENIIDESGMPKERFSAEFPKEGPSILRIQQVVRGDSAAYFCASSRTGSQTEAFFGQGTRLTVV.

This chain joins TRBV28 and TRBJ2-2; D perhaps matches TRBD1 (6 bases). Trimming took off 6 bases at V and 2 bases at J, with 10 bases between the two ends. CDR1 is MDHEN, CDR2 SYDVKM, per germline. CDR3 length: 14 amino acids. CDR3 amino acids: CASREQGNTGELFF. CDR3 sequence (DNA): TGTGCCAGCAGGGAACAGGGAAACACCGGGGAGCTGTTTTTT.

The rearrangement joins TRBV7-2 to TRBJ1-2; 8 bases match TRBD1. Per germline, CDR1 SGHTA and CDR2 FQGNSA. After removal of 0 bases from V and 4 bases from J, the junction contained 7 bases not matched to a gene. The CDR3 covers 16 residues. The CDR3 here is CASSLAGRGQTYGYTF. CDR3 coding DNA: TGTGCCAGCAGCTTAGCTGGCAGGGGGCAGACCTATGGCTACACCTTC.

At least ten counts were recorded for this clonotype. This chain uses TRBV6-1 with TRBJ1-6; no firm D call. Germline V CDR1 and CDR2: MNHNS, SASEGT. This CDR3 spans 16 amino acids. Trimming shortened V by 5 bases and J by 6 bases, and 17 bases separated the two germline ends. Written as DNA, the CDR3 is TGTGCCAGCAGTCTTAATGGATACGATAGTAATTCACCCCTCCACTTT. Protein product: CASSLNGYDSNSPLHF.

This clonotype was picked up many times. The CDR3 here is CASSDGGLPQYF. The CDR3 bases are TGTGCCAGCAGTGATGGGGGCCTCCCCCAGTACTTC. This rearrangement joins TRBV2 to TRBJ2-5; maybe TRBD1 (6 bases). The CDR3 runs to 12 residues. Germline-derived CDR1 and CDR2 are SNHLY and FYNNEI. V lost 3 bases to trimming and J lost 9 bases, with 11 bases between them.

This clonotype was seen a handful of times. Here the CDR3 DNA reads TGTGCCAGCAGCTCCTACGTGGACAATGAGCAGTTCTTC. Amino acid sequence: CASSSYVDNEQFF. The V call is TRBV7-3, the J call TRBJ2-1; no clear D gene. The CDR3 contains 13 residues. V gave up 4 bases and J gave up 5 bases, with 9 bases separating them. Germline CDR1 SGHTA, CDR2 FQGTGA.

CDR3 nucleotide sequence: TGTGCCAGCAGTTTACAGAGTGGACGGAACACTGAAGCTTTCTTT. This gives the protein CASSLQSGRNTEAFF. The J gene is TRBJ1-1, the V gene TRBV27; unclear D gene. The ends were cut back, 2 bases at V and 1 base at J, with 11 bases in the middle. This CDR3 spans 15 amino acids. Germline CDR1 and CDR2: MNHEY and SMNVEV (reference sequence).

This clonotype was observed a few times. The chain carries TRBV2 and TRBJ1-1, with TRBD1 identical over 7 bases. Per germline, CDR1 SNHLY and CDR2 FYNNEI. V dropped 6 bases and J dropped 6; count of bases not matched to a gene: 7. The CDR3 is made up of 13 amino acids. Here the CDR3 DNA reads TGTGCCAGCAGGCAGGGGGGGCGGGCTGAAGCTTTCTTT. Protein product: CASRQGGRAEAFF. Filled out from reference TRBV2 and TRBJ1-1, the complete variable domain reads EPEVTQTPSHQVTQMGQEVILRCVPISNHLYFYWYRQILGQKVEFLVSFYNNEISEKSEIFDDQFSVERPDGSNFTLKIRSTKLEDSAMYFCASRQGGRAEAFFGQGTRLTVV.

The chain couples TRBV19 to TRBJ1-6; D not certain. CDR1 is LNHDA, CDR2 SQIVND, per germline (reference sequence). The CDR3 loop spans 14 amino acids. The ends were cut back, 5 bases at V and 3 bases at J, with 8 bases in the middle. The CDR3 protein is CASSVDHYNSPLHF. The CDR3 coding sequence is TGTGCCAGTAGTGTCGACCACTATAATTCACCCCTCCACTTT.

For this clonotype: This clone may be a read error of a much larger clone one base away. This CDR3 is missing its conserved last phenylalanine or tryptophan, likely due to a read error. This chain joins TRBV7-9 and TRBJ1-2, with TRBD1 as a possible D gene (5 bases). The germline V and J ends were trimmed by 5 bases and 5 bases, with 12 bases remaining between them. Germline V gene sequence: CDR1 SEHNR, CDR2 FQNEAQ (reference sequence). This CDR3 spans 13 amino acids. The CDR3 region is CASSPGDGYGYTL. The CDR3 DNA is TGTGCCAGCAGCCCTGGGGACGGGTATGGCTACACCTTG.

As regards this clonotype: As the CDR3 is not closed by the conserved phenylalanine or tryptophan, this likely results from a read error. The chain carries TRBV7-9 and TRBJ2-1; D gene uncertain. This CDR3 has 14 amino acids. Trimming cost V 5 bases and J 8 bases, with 16 bases left between them. The germline gives CDR1 SEHNR, CDR2 FQNEAQ (reference sequence). In nucleotides, the CDR3 is TGTGCCAGCAGCCCCCATTCTTTAAAGGATGAGCAGTTCTCC. Translating gives CASSPHSLKDEQFS.

This clonotype came up a few times. The rearrangement uses TRBV28 and TRBJ2-1; perhaps D is TRBD1 or TRBD2 (6 bases each). The CDR3 has 15 residues. CDR1 MDHEN and CDR2 SYDVKM come from the germline V gene. The V end was cut by 8 bases, the J end by 4 bases, with 18 bases between. Here the CDR3 DNA reads TGTGCCAGCCTAGGGGGGATAGCGTGGTACAATGAGCAGTTCTTC. This sequence encodes CASLGGIAWYNEQFF. The full variable domain, completed using reference TRBV28 and TRBJ2-1, is DVKVTQSSRYLVKRTGEKVFLECVQDMDHENMFWYRQDPGLGLRLIYFSYDVKMKEKGDIPEGYSVSREKKERFSLILESASTNQTSMYLCASLGGIAWYNEQFFGPGTRLTVL.

The rearrangement uses TRBV14 and TRBJ2-7, with 15 bases identical to TRBD2. The CDR3 covers 19 residues. V shed 0 bases, J shed 1 base, and the junction held 7 bases outside the gene matches. Germline V gene sequence: CDR1 SGHDN, CDR2 FVKESK. The CDR3 spells CASSQDGGLAGGGSYEQYF. The CDR3 DNA is TGTGCCAGCAGCCAAGATGGAGGACTAGCGGGAGGGGGGTCCTACGAGCAGTACTTC.

CDR3 sequence reads: CASTSRGGSRTEAFF. As DNA, the CDR3 is TGTGCCAGCACCTCCAGGGGCGGGAGCCGCACTGAAGCTTTCTTT. This chain links TRBV27 with TRBJ1-1; perhaps TRBD1 as D (6 bases). Germline CDR1 and CDR2: MNHEY and SMNVEV (reference sequence). Trimming took off 7 bases at V and 4 bases at J, with 19 bases between the two ends. The length of the CDR3 is 15 residues.

This clonotype has ten or more counts. The chain employs TRBV5-1 and TRBJ2-5; D possibly uses TRBD1 or TRBD2 (6 bases each). Looked up from germline, CDR1 is SGHRS and CDR2 is YFSETQ. CDR3 length: 15 residues. The V end lost 0 bases, the J end lost 4 bases, and 13 bases lay between the germline ends. The CDR3 region is CASSLEGRGGETQYF. The CDR3 DNA reads TGCGCCAGCAGCTTGGAGGGCAGGGGAGGAGAGACCCAGTACTTC.

This clonotype was observed many times. This rearrangement joins TRBV10-3 to TRBJ2-3, with 14 nucleotides matching TRBD2. The germline gives CDR1 ENHRY, CDR2 SYGVKD. Losses at the gene ends were 9 bases for V and 0 bases for J; bases not matched to a gene: 5. The CDR3 runs 16 residues. The CDR3 bases are TGTGCCATGGGACTAGCGGGAGAATCTAGCACAGATACGCAGTATTTT. This codes for CAMGLAGESSTDTQYF.

This clonotype showed up just a few times. The genes are TRBV29-1 and TRBJ2-7; TRBD2 is a possible D gene (7 bases). Per germline, CDR1 SQVTM and CDR2 ANQGSEA. V was pared by 2 bases and J by 4 bases, with 9 bases between. CDR3 length: 12 amino acids. This chain's CDR3 is CSVEKGGYEQYF. Here the CDR3 DNA reads TGCAGCGTTGAAAAGGGGGGGTACGAGCAGTACTTC.

J is TRBJ1-6 and V is TRBV18, with 7 bases that match TRBD1. V lost 2 bases and J lost 10; bases outside the gene matches: 8. Germline V gene lookup returns CDR1 KGHSH and CDR2 LQKENI. This CDR3 spans 15 amino acids. The CDR3 nucleotides read TGTGCCAGCTCACCAACGCTTGGGACAGACTCACCCCTCCACTTT. It specifies CASSPTLGTDSPLHF.

In this sample, this clonotype turned up many times. This chain joins TRBV12-3 or TRBV12-4 and TRBJ1-2; tentatively, D is TRBD1 (5 bases). V gave up 5 bases and J gave up 4 bases, with 20 bases separating them. This CDR3 is built from 16 residues. The CDR3 nucleotides are TGTGCCAGCAGTCCCCGGGGCAGTCAGGTGTCCTATGGCTACACCTTC. Amino acid sequence: CASSPRGSQVSYGYTF.

This clonotype was counted many times. The chain joins TRBV7-3 to TRBJ2-7, with 8 positions matching TRBD1. The V segment lost 4 bases and the J segment 7 bases; nucleotides outside the gene matches: 6. The germline V gene encodes CDR1 SGHTA and CDR2 FQGTGA. The length of the CDR3 is 13 residues. Written as DNA, the CDR3 is TGTGCCAGCAGCTCCCAGGGGGCGAGAGAGCAGTACTTC. Encoded protein: CASSSQGAREQYF.

This clonotype was seen a handful of times. The V and J genes are TRBV3-1 and TRBJ1-2, with D possibly matching TRBD1 (6 bases). This CDR3 contains 15 residues. The germline V gene encodes CDR1 LGHDT and CDR2 YNNKEL (reference sequence). V shed 4 bases and J shed 2 bases, with 14 bases lying between them. CDR3 residues: CASSPTSTGNYGYTF. Here the CDR3 DNA reads TGTGCCAGCAGCCCTACCTCGACAGGAAACTATGGCTACACCTTC.

The chain combines TRBV29-1 with TRBJ2-7; 7 nucleotides align to TRBD2. The CDR3 runs to 14 residues. V lost 4 bases to trimming and J lost 6 bases; unmatched junction nucleotides: 12. Germline loops: CDR1 SQVTM, CDR2 ANQGSEA. The CDR3 DNA sequence: TGCAGCGTTGCCGGGGTAGCGGGTGCATCCGAGCAGTACTTC. It is translated as CSVAGVAGASEQYF.

This clonotype came up many times. This chain links TRBV27 with TRBJ1-6, with 8 bases lining up with TRBD1. Trimming removed 7 bases from V and 6 bases from J; junction bases left unmatched: 11. The germline V gene has CDR1 MNHEY and CDR2 SMNVEV (reference sequence). The CDR3 is made up of 16 amino acids. The CDR3 here is CASTNGQGLSNSPLHF. CDR3 nucleotides: TGTGCCAGCACCAACGGACAGGGTCTATCTAATTCACCCCTCCACTTT.

In its sample, this clonotype was seen many times. The gene calls are TRBV28 and TRBJ2-7, with TRBD2 identical over 12 bases. The CDR3 consists of 15 residues. Germline V gene data show CDR1 as MDHEN and CDR2 as SYDVKM. V shed 8 bases, J shed 5 bases, and the junction held 10 bases outside the gene matches. The CDR3 loop is CASQLGLAGLNEQYF. CDR3 nucleotides: TGTGCCAGCCAACTTGGACTAGCGGGACTAAACGAGCAGTACTTC.